These T cell receptor beta chains were read from a single sample in a study of T-cell memory formation after mild COVID-19. Using its own MiXCR run on the 5' RACE reads, TCRdb lists one record per CDR3 protein. The sample records about 140,000 distinct CDR3 sequences, 6% being singletons. The sequenced material came from PBMCs or a T cell subset sorted from them (not recorded which). The receptors were sampled from an adult woman who had mild COVID-19 (a few samples of this study predate the infection). Cell type and time point are not known. Both conserved end residues are part of each CDR3. D genes are given only for firm matches. Clone size appears in some rows only: once, few, many, or a class for an expanded clone.

TRBJ2-5 many TRBV5-1 NA TGCGCCAGCAGCTTGGGGGGGCAAGAGACCCAGTACTTC CASSLGGQETQYF
TRBJ2-7 NA TRBV28 NA TGTGCCAGCAGGCTCCAGGTCCACGAGCAGTACTTC CASRLQVHEQYF
TRBJ1-6 many TRBV18 NA TGTGCCAGCTCACCACGGAATTCACCCCTCCACTTT CASSPRNSPLHF
TRBJ2-5 many TRBV12-3/TRBV12-4 NA TGTGCCAGCAGTTTAGACCCCCCGACTAGGGAGACCCAGTACTTC CASSLDPPTRETQYF
TRBJ2-3 NA TRBV5-4 NA TGTGCCAGCAGCTTGGCCAGGTCAGATACGCAGTATTTT CASSLARSDTQYF
TRBJ2-1 NA TRBV7-9 TRBD2 TGTGCCAGCAGCTTAGCTTCCGGGACTAGGCAGTTCTTC CASSLASGTRQFF
TRBJ1-5 NA TRBV4-2 NA TGTGCCAGCAGCCAACCCGGACGTAGCAATCAGCCCCAGCATTTT CASSQPGRSNQPQHF
TRBJ1-1 few TRBV11-2 NA TGTGCCAGCAGCTTAGATCCTAGTTGGAACACTGAAGCTTTCTTT CASSLDPSWNTEAFF
TRBJ2-1 many TRBV7-9 NA TGTGCCAGCAGCTTAGTAACAGTGGGTGAGCAGTTCTTC CASSLVTVGEQFF
TRBJ2-5 many TRBV12-3/TRBV12-4 NA TGTGCCAGCAGTCCGGCCCGGGACACCAAAGAGACCCAGTACTTC CASSPARDTKETQYF